This T cell receptor beta chain was recorded in a study of CD8 T cells in ankylosing spondylitis. With 0 bases removed from V and 3 bases from J, the gap between germline ends came to 12 bases. The CDR3 is 15 amino acids. Germline values: CDR1 MNHEY, CDR2 SVGEGT. This clonotype was detected a few times. Via MiXCR, TCRdb re-called the 5' RACE reads, giving one row per CDR3 protein. This table has about 36,000 distinct CDR3 sequences, 10% to 15% appearing once. Sequencing was carried out using synovial fluid, either unsorted or a sorted T cell fraction (not recorded which). The source of this sequence is a male donor with ankylosing spondylitis. This sequence joins TRBV6-2 or TRBV6-3 and TRBJ2-7, with D perhaps TRBD1 (6 bases). This CDR3 reads CASSYSPMDSYEQYF. The CDR3 DNA reads TGTGCCAGCAGTTACTCGCCAATGGACAGCTACGAGCAGTACTTC.